This entry features one TCR beta chain sequence. These data originate in a study of blood T cell repertoires in COVID-19. The overall study: Acute and convalescent COVID-19 specimens originated in the United States, Italy and Spain.

The assay was immunoSEQ multiplex PCR, and TCRdb's table has in-frame clones only and misses some. This table has under 250,000 clones, 87% appearing once. The CDR3 spans 14 residues. Per the germline V gene, CDR1 is SGHRS and CDR2 is YFSETQ. V was pared by 0 bases and J by 5 bases, with 8 bases between. The sample taken for sequencing was peripheral blood. The receptor comes from a man between 18 and 29 years old with active or convalescent COVID-19. The gene calls are TRBV5-1 and TRBJ2-2; D gene uncertain. The CDR3 region has the DNA TGCGCCAGCAGCTTGGCCCTTTCGACCGGGGAGCTGTTTTTT. Translated, it gives CASSLALSTGELFF.